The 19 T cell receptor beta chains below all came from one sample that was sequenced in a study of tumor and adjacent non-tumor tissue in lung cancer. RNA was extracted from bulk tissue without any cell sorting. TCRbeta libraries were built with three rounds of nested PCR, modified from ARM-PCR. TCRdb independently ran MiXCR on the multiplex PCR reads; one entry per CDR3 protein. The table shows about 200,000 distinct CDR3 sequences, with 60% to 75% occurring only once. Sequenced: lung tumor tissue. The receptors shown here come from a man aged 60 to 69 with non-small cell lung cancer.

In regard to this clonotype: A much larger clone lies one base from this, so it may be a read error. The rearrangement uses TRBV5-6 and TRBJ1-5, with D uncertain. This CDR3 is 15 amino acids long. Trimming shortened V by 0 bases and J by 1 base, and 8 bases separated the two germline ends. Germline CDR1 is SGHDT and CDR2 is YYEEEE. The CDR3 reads CASSLDGSSNQPQHF. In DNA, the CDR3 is TGTGCCAGCAGCTTGGATGGGAGCAGCAATCAGCCCCAGCATTTT. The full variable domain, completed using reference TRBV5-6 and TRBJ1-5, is DAGVTQSPTHLIKTRGQQVTLRCSPKSGHDTVSWYQQALGQGPQFIFQYYEEEERQRGNFPDRFSGHQFPNYSSELNVNALLLGDSALYLCASSLDGSSNQPQHFGDGTRLSIL.

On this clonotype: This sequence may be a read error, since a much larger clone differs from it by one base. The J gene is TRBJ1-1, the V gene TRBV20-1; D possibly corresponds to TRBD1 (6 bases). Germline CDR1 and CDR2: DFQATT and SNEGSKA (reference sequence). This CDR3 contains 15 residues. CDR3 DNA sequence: TGCAATGCTAGTGGGGACAACACCCTGACGAATGAAGCTTTCTTT. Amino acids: CNASGDNTLTNEAFF.

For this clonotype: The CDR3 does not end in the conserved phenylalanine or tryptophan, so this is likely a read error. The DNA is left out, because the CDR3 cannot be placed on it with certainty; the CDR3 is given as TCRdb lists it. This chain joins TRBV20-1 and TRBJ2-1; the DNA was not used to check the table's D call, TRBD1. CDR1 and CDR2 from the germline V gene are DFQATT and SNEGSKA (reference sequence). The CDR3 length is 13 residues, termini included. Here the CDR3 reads CSVSRGLNNEHFL.

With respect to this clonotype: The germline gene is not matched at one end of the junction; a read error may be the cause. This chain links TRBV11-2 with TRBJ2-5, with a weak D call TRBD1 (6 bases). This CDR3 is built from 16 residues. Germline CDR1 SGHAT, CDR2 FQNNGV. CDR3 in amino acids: CAISSTIWGPKETQYF. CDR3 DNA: TGTGCCATCAGCTCCACAATATGGGGGCCAAAGGAGACCCAGTACTTC.

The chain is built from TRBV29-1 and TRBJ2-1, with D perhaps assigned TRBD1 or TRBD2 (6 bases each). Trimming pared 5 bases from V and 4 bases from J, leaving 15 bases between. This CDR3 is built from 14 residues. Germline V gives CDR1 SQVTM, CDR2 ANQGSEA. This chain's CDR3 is CSVKAGGLYNEQFF. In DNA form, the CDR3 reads TGCAGCGTTAAAGCCGGGGGCTTATACAATGAGCAGTTCTTC.

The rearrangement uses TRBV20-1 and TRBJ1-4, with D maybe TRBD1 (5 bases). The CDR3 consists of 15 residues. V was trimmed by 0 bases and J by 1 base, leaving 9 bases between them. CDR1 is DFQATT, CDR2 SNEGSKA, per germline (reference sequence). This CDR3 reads CSARDVQGTNEKLFF. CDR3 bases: TGCAGTGCTAGAGATGTCCAGGGAACTAATGAAAAACTGTTTTTT.

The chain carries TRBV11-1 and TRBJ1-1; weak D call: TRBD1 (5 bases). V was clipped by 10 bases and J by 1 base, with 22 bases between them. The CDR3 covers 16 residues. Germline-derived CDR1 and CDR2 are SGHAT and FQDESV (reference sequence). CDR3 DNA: TGTGCCAACAGGTTAGCGGGACGGGGGAAGAACACTGAAGCTTTCTTT. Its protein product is CANRLAGRGKNTEAFF.

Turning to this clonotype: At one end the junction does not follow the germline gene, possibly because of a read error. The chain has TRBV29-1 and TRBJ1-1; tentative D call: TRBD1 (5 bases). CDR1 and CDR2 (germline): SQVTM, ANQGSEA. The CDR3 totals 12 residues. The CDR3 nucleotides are TGTAGCGTCCCTTACAGGAGCCCTGAAGCTTTCTTT. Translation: CSVPYRSPEAFF.

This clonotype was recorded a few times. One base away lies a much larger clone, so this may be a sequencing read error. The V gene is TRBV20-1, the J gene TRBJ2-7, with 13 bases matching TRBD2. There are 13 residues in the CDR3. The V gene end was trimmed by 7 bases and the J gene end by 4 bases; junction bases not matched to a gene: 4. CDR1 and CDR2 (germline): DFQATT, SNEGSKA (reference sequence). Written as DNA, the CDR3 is TGCAGTGTTACGGGACTAGCGGGATACGAGCAGTACTTC. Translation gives CSVTGLAGYEQYF.

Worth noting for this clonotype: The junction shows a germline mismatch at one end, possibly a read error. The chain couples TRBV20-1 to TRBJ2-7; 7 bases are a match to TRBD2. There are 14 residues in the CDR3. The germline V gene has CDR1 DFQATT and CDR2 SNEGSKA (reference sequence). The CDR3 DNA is TGCGGTGCTCGTGTGGGGACTAAGCTCTACGAGCAGTACTTC. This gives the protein CGARVGTKLYEQYF.

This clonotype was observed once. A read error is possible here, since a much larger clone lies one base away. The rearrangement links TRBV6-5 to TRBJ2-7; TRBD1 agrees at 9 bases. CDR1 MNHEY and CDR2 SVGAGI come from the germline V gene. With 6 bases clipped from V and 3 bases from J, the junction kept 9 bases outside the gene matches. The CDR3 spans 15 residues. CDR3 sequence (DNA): TGTGCCAGCAGCCATGGGGGGACAGGGAACTACGAGCAGTACTTC. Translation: CASSHGGTGNYEQYF.

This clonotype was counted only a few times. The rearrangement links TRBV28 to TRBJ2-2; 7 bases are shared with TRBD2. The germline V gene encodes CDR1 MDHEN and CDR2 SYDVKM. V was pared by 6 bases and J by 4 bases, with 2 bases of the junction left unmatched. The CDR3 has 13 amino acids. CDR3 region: CASSLAGTGELFF. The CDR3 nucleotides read TGTGCCAGCAGCTTAGCGGGCACCGGGGAGCTGTTTTTT.

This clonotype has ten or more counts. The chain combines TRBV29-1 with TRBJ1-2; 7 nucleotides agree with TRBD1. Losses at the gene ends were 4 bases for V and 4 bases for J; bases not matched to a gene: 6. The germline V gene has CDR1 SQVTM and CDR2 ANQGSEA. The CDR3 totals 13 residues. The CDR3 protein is CSVAVQGTYGYTF. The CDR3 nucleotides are TGCAGCGTTGCAGTACAGGGGACCTATGGCTACACCTTC.

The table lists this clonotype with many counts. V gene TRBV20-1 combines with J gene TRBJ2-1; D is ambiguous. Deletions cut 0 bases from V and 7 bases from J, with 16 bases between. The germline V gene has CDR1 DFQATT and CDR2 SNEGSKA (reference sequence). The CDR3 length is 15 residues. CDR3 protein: CSARDPTGAKNEQFF. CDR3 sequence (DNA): TGCAGTGCTAGAGATCCAACGGGCGCTAAGAATGAGCAGTTCTTC.

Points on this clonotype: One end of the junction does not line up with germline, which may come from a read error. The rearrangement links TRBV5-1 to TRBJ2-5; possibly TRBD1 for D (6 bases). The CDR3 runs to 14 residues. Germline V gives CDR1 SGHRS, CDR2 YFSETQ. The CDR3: CASSLAGTTETQYF. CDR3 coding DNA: TGCGCCAGCAGTTTGGCCGGGACAACTGAGACCCAGTACTTC.

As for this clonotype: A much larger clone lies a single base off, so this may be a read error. The chain's CDR3 is CGVVVEPRIEQFF. The CDR3 DNA sequence: TGCGGCGTTGTAGTTGAACCGAGGATTGAGCAGTTCTTC. The chain couples TRBV29-1 to TRBJ2-1; the D is unclear. CDR3 length: 13 amino acids. The germline V gene has CDR1 SQVTM and CDR2 ANQGSEA.

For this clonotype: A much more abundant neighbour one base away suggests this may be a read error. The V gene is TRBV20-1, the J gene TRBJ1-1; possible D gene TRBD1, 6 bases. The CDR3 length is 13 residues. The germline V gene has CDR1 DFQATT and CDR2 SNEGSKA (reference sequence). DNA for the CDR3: TGCACTGCTAGAGATGGGGGCGACACTGAAGCTTTCTTT. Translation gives CTARDGGDTEAFF.

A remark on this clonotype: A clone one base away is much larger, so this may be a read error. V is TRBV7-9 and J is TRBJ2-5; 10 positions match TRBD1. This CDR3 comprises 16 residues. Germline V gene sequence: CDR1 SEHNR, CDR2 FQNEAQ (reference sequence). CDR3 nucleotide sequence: TGTGCCAGAAGCTTTGGGACAGGGGCGGGCCAAGAGACCCAGTACTTC. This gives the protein CARSFGTGAGQETQYF.

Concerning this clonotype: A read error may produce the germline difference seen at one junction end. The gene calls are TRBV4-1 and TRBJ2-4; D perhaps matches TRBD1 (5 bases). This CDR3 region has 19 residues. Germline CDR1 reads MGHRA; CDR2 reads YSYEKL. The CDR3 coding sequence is TGCGCCAGCAGCCTTTTTTCCGCAGCCCAATCAACAGGAGAAAACACTCAGTACTTC. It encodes CASSLFSAAQSTGENTQYF.